Each of the 30 T cell receptor beta chains below was sequenced from the same sample in a study of shared clonotypes between healthy human individuals. Measured with immunoSEQ multiplex PCR; TCRdb has only the in-frame clones, and not every one. The repertoire consists of roughly 520,000 clones, with around 96% occurring once and the leading ten covering around 0.066%. The sample comprised naive CD4+ T cells sorted from blood. As to subset: CD45RA+ positively selected. These receptors all come from a woman aged 30 to 39 in good health.

V is TRBV6-5 and J is TRBJ1-4; no clear D gene. Trimming shortened V by 0 bases and J by 6 bases, and 14 bases separated the two germline ends. The CDR3 has 16 amino acids. Germline loops: CDR1 MNHEY, CDR2 SVGAGI. CDR3 region: CASSYSIIPKHEKLFF. CDR3 sequence (DNA): TGTGCCAGCAGTTACTCGATCATCCCGAAGCATGAAAAACTGTTTTTT.

This chain connects TRBV6-5 to TRBJ2-7; tentatively, D is TRBD2 (6 bases). The germline CDR1 and CDR2 sequences are MNHEY and SVGAGI. Trimming took off 0 bases at V and 0 bases at J, with 12 bases between the two ends. This CDR3 spans 16 amino acids. The DNA for the CDR3 is TGTGCCAGCAGTTACTCGACTAGTTGGGCCTCCTACGAGCAGTACTTC. Its translation: CASSYSTSWASYEQYF.

This clone has a single count. In DNA, the CDR3 is TGTGCCAGTAGTCCCGACGGGGGTCGGTCCTACGAGCAGTACTTC. It encodes CASSPDGGRSYEQYF. The chain carries TRBV19 and TRBJ2-7; a weak D match, TRBD2 (6 bases). Trimming stripped 5 bases from V and 1 base from J, with 15 bases between. Looked up from germline, CDR1 is LNHDA and CDR2 is SQIVND (reference sequence). This CDR3 is built from 15 residues.

Details on this clone: Within the sample, other DNA sequences also encode this same CDR3. V gene TRBV2 combines with J gene TRBJ1-5; D gene uncertain. The length of the CDR3 is 13 residues. The ends were cut back, 8 bases at V and 3 bases at J, with 11 bases in the middle. Looked up from germline, CDR1 is SNHLY and CDR2 is FYNNEI. The CDR3 DNA sequence: TGTGCCAGCGGGTCCGGAAACAATCAGCCCCAGCATTTT. This gives the protein CASGSGNNQPQHF.

V and J are TRBV11-2 and TRBJ2-3; the match to TRBD2 covers 13 bases. This CDR3 contains 17 residues. The junction had 6 bases not matched to a gene; V was cut back by 2 bases and J by 4 bases. CDR1 is SGHAT and CDR2 is FQNNGV in the germline V gene. In DNA, the CDR3 is TGTGCCAGCAGCTTACGGACTAGCGGGAGAGGGGCAGATACGCAGTATTTT. This codes for CASSLRTSGRGADTQYF. The whole variable domain, remainder taken from reference TRBV11-2 and TRBJ2-3, is EAGVAQSPRYKIIEKRQSVAFWCNPISGHATLYWYQQILGQGPKLLIQFQNNGVVDDSQLPKDRFSAERLKGVDSTLKIQPAKLEDSAVYLCASSLRTSGRGADTQYFGPGTRLTVL.

This clone was seen once. The chain links TRBV5-5 to TRBJ2-3; 7 bases align to TRBD1. Germline CDR1 and CDR2: SGHKS and YYEKEE (reference sequence). V gave up 3 bases and J gave up 1 base; unmatched junction bases: 5. The length of the CDR3 is 15 residues. The CDR3 is CASSSRTGGTDTQYF. Here the CDR3 DNA reads TGTGCCAGCAGCTCCCGGACAGGTGGCACAGATACGCAGTATTTT.

The chain links TRBV7-9 to TRBJ2-3, with no clear D. CDR1 SEHNR and CDR2 FQNEAQ come from the germline V gene (reference sequence). V dropped 1 base and J dropped 7 bases, with 12 bases sitting between them. The CDR3 is 14 residues long. The DNA for the CDR3 is TGTGCCAGCAGCTTAGAGCTTGTCTCACATACGCAGTATTTT. Translating it yields CASSLELVSHTQYF. Complete variable domain (other parts from reference TRBV7-9 and TRBJ2-3): DTGVSQNPRHKITKRGQNVTFRCDPISEHNRLYWYRQTLGQGPEFLTYFQNEAQLEKSRLLSDRFSAERPKGSFSTLEIQRTEQGDSAMYLCASSLELVSHTQYFGPGTRLTVL.

This sequence joins TRBV4-1 and TRBJ1-1; a weak D match, TRBD1 (6 bases). Germline V gene sequence: CDR1 MGHRA, CDR2 YSYEKL. V lost 2 bases, J lost 4 bases, and 8 bases lay in between. The CDR3 has 13 residues. The CDR3 loop is CASSQRGGTEAFF. CDR3 bases: TGCGCCAGCAGCCAACGAGGGGGCACTGAAGCTTTCTTT.

The chain carries TRBV18 and TRBJ2-1; D is perhaps TRBD2 (6 bases). The ends were cut back, 2 bases at V and 9 bases at J, with 14 bases in the middle. The length of the CDR3 is 14 residues. In germline, CDR1 is KGHSH, CDR2 LQKENI. The CDR3 DNA reads TGTGCCAGCTCACCAGCGGGAAGTTCCACTGAGCAGTTCTTC. It codes for CASSPAGSSTEQFF.

The chain joins TRBV5-1 to TRBJ2-3; D call uncertain. CDR3 length: 16 residues. Germline V gene sequence: CDR1 SGHRS, CDR2 YFSETQ. V gave up 3 bases and J gave up 6 bases, with 20 bases separating them. CDR3 residues: CASSSSNYQPPDTQYF. For the CDR3, the DNA is TGCGCCAGCAGCTCCTCAAACTACCAGCCTCCGGATACGCAGTATTTT.

V and J are TRBV5-6 and TRBJ2-2; D unresolved. The CDR3 loop spans 15 amino acids. CDR1 and CDR2 from the germline V gene are SGHDT and YYEEEE. V was shortened by 0 bases and J by 5 bases, with 11 bases between the two germline ends. For the CDR3, the DNA is TGTGCCAGCAGCTTGGTCGGACGACTGACCGGGGAGCTGTTTTTT. Amino acid sequence: CASSLVGRLTGELFF.

The count of this clone is one. The same CDR3 also results from other DNA sequences found in this sample. The rearrangement links TRBV29-1 to TRBJ1-5; 7 positions match TRBD1. The CDR3 sequence is 13 residues long. CDR1 and CDR2 from the germline V gene are SQVTM and ANQGSEA. Trimming cost V 4 bases and J 1 base; bases outside gene matches: 1. As DNA, the CDR3 is TGCAGCGTTGGACAGGGAAGCAATCAGCCCCAGCATTTT. Its protein is CSVGQGSNQPQHF.

The rearrangement links TRBV7-3 to TRBJ1-1, with D unresolved. Germline lookup yields CDR1 SGHTA and CDR2 FQGTGA. This CDR3 contains 15 residues. The V end was cut by 10 bases, the J end by 0 bases, with 18 bases between. DNA for the CDR3: TGTGCCACTATTGCAAGCCTCCTTATGAACACTGAAGCTTTCTTT. It translates to CATIASLLMNTEAFF.

The V and J genes are TRBV27 and TRBJ2-2, with D perhaps given as TRBD1 or TRBD2 (6 bases each). The CDR3 runs 16 residues. Germline V gene lookup returns CDR1 MNHEY and CDR2 SMNVEV (reference sequence). The ends were cut back, 4 bases at V and 3 bases at J, with 15 bases in the middle. The CDR3 nucleotides are TGTGCCAGCAGTTCGGGGGCTCTGGGGGACACCGGGGAGCTGTTTTTT. This translates into CASSSGALGDTGELFF.

Turning to this clone: Relative to the germline gene, one junction end is altered; a read error may explain this. V and J are TRBV2 and TRBJ1-1, with a weak D call TRBD1 (6 bases). CDR1 SNHLY and CDR2 FYNNEI come from the germline V gene. The CDR3 length is 17 residues. CDR3 loop: CASSEALKRQVNTEAFF. The DNA of the CDR3 is TGTGCCAGCAGCGAAGCGCTCAAAAGACAGGTTAACACTGAAGCTTTCTTT.

The chain combines TRBV28 with TRBJ1-2; a possible D gene is TRBD1 (6 bases). The germline V gene encodes CDR1 MDHEN and CDR2 SYDVKM. V lost 6 bases and J lost 2, with 13 bases in between. This CDR3 contains 14 residues. CDR3 DNA: TGTGCCAGCAGGGACAGACATAGGAACTATGGCTACACCTTC. It is translated as CASRDRHRNYGYTF.

The chain is built from TRBV6-1 and TRBJ2-5; possibly TRBD2 for D (5 bases). Trimming removed 1 base at V and 4 bases at J, with 7 bases between. Germline loops: CDR1 MNHNS, CDR2 SASEGT. CDR3 length: 13 residues. CDR3 sequence reads: CASSEEAGETQYF. Here the CDR3 DNA reads TGTGCCAGCAGTGAAGAGGCGGGAGAGACCCAGTACTTC.

The chain uses TRBV11-2 and TRBJ2-7; no reliable D call. The germline V gene has CDR1 SGHAT and CDR2 FQNNGV. The CDR3 length is 15 residues. Trimming pared 2 bases from V and 2 bases from J, leaving 13 bases between. CDR3 coding DNA: TGTGCCAGCAGCTTAATACAATTCGGAACCTACGAGCAGTACTTC. As protein: CASSLIQFGTYEQYF.

This chain uses TRBV28 with TRBJ1-5; D is undetermined. Germline V gene sequence: CDR1 MDHEN, CDR2 SYDVKM. The CDR3 is 12 amino acids. V lost 10 bases and J lost 4, with 11 bases in between. CDR3 bases: TGTGCCACCTGGACGGCTAATCAGCCCCAGCATTTT. This sequence encodes CATWTANQPQHF.

The rearrangement links TRBV28 to TRBJ2-3; 7 nucleotides agree with TRBD2. CDR3 size: 16 residues. Germline assignment: CDR1 MDHEN and CDR2 SYDVKM. V lost 2 bases to trimming and J lost 2 bases; unmatched junction nucleotides: 7. The CDR3 loop is CASSLRNLAATDTQYF. CDR3 in DNA: TGTGCCAGCAGTTTACGGAACCTAGCGGCCACAGATACGCAGTATTTT. Based on the CDR3 plus reference TRBV28 and TRBJ2-3, the full variable domain is DVKVTQSSRYLVKRTGEKVFLECVQDMDHENMFWYRQDPGLGLRLIYFSYDVKMKEKGDIPEGYSVSREKKERFSLILESASTNQTSMYLCASSLRNLAATDTQYFGPGTRLTVL.

The chain uses TRBV7-2 and TRBJ2-7, with 12 positions matching TRBD2. The V gene end was trimmed by 5 bases and the J gene end by 6 bases; junction bases not matched to a gene: 5. CDR3 length equals 14 residues. The germline V gene encodes CDR1 SGHTA and CDR2 FQGNSA. The CDR3 protein is CASSGSSGRVEQYF. CDR3 nucleotides: TGTGCCAGCAGCGGTTCTAGCGGGAGGGTCGAGCAGTACTTC. The full variable domain, with the rest looked up from reference TRBV7-2 and TRBJ2-7, is GAGVSQSPSNKVTEKGKDVELRCDPISGHTALYWYRQSLGQGLEFLIYFQGNSAPDKSGLPSDRFSAERTGGSVSTLTIQRTQQEDSAVYLCASSGSSGRVEQYFGPGTRLTVT.

This chain's CDR3 is CASSEGNNQPQHF. The DNA of the CDR3 is TGTGCCAGCAGTGAGGGAAACAATCAGCCCCAGCATTTT. The chain carries TRBV25-1 and TRBJ1-5; D uncertain. The CDR3 has 13 amino acids. Trimming took off 3 bases at V and 3 bases at J, with 6 bases between the two ends. The germline V gene has CDR1 MGHDK and CDR2 SYGVNS.

The chain uses TRBV7-2 and TRBJ1-2, with D uncertain. Deletions cut 5 bases from V and 0 bases from J, with 10 bases between. The V gene's germline CDR1 is SGHTA and CDR2 FQGNSA. The CDR3 has 14 amino acids. The CDR3, as DNA: TGTGCCAGCAGCAATTGGGTGTCTAACTATGGCTACACCTTC. Amino acid sequence: CASSNWVSNYGYTF.

This chain connects TRBV7-8 to TRBJ2-5, with D possibly TRBD2 on 6 matching bases. This CDR3 region has 14 residues. Trimming cost V 5 bases and J 5 bases, with 15 bases left between them. CDR1 and CDR2 from the germline V gene are SGHVS and FQNEAQ. In DNA form, the CDR3 reads TGTGCCAGCAGCGGTTTCGGGAGTACGGAGACCCAGTACTTC. Protein product: CASSGFGSTETQYF.

J is TRBJ1-1 and V is TRBV7-9; D is perhaps TRBD1 (6 bases). The length of the CDR3 is 14 residues. Germline values: CDR1 SEHNR, CDR2 FQNEAQ (reference sequence). The V end was cut by 2 bases, the J end by 5 bases, with 12 bases between. The CDR3 loop is CASSLSGGLTEAFF. The CDR3 DNA reads TGTGCCAGCAGCTTAAGCGGGGGGCTGACTGAAGCTTTCTTT.

The rearrangement links TRBV2 to TRBJ2-5; 10 bases agree with TRBD2. The CDR3 is 15 residues long. The V segment lost 7 bases and the J segment 3 bases; nucleotides outside the gene matches: 8. Germline V lookup: CDR1 SNHLY, CDR2 FYNNEI. Here the CDR3 DNA reads TGTGCCAGCACTCGCAGCGGGAGGGGTAAAGAGACCCAGTACTTC. Translating it yields CASTRSGRGKETQYF.

The genes are TRBV5-1 and TRBJ2-7; the D gene is possibly TRBD1 (5 bases). CDR1 is SGHRS and CDR2 is YFSETQ in the germline V gene. Trimming stripped 0 bases from V and 2 bases from J, with 12 bases between. The CDR3 contains 15 residues. The DNA of the CDR3 is TGCGCCAGCAGCTTGGTTCATGGACAAACCTACGAGCAGTACTTC. This translates into CASSLVHGQTYEQYF.

The gene calls are TRBV4-1 and TRBJ2-4; TRBD2 matches 9 bases. This CDR3 has 16 amino acids. Germline assignment: CDR1 MGHRA and CDR2 YSYEKL. The J segment lost 0 bases and the V segment lost 3 bases, leaving 3 bases of the junction unmatched. The CDR3 region has the DNA TGCGCCAGCAGCCAGCTAGCGGGAATAGCCAAAAACATTCAGTACTTC. It translates to CASSQLAGIAKNIQYF.

The CDR3 coding sequence is TGCAGCGTCTATTATTTGGGACAGGGGTCCGGATTCGTTGAGACCCAGTACTTC. This codes for CSVYYLGQGSGFVETQYF. This chain uses TRBV29-1 with TRBJ2-5; 10 bases fit TRBD1. CDR3 length: 18 residues. Germline V gene data show CDR1 as SQVTM and CDR2 as ANQGSEA. The V segment lost 6 bases and the J segment 5 bases; nucleotides outside the gene matches: 21. Based on the CDR3 plus reference TRBV29-1 and TRBJ2-5, the full variable domain is SAVISQKPSRDICQRGTSLTIQCQVDSQVTMMFWYRQQPGQSLTLIATANQGSEATYESGFVIDKFPISRPNLTFSTLTVSNMSPEDSSIYLCSVYYLGQGSGFVETQYFGPGTRLLVL.

With regard to this clone: The same CDR3 can be traced to other DNA sequences in this sample. This chain connects TRBV5-1 to TRBJ2-7; 9 nucleotides agree with TRBD2. Germline loops: CDR1 SGHRS, CDR2 YFSETQ. Unmatched junction bases numbered 5, after V lost 0 bases and J lost 7 bases. The CDR3 extends over 14 amino acids. CDR3 in amino acids: CASSLDTAGGEQYF. In DNA, the CDR3 is TGCGCCAGCAGCTTGGATACAGCGGGAGGAGAGCAGTACTTC. The variable domain in full, completed from reference TRBV5-1 and TRBJ2-7, reads KAGVTQTPRYLIKTRGQQVTLSCSPISGHRSVSWYQQTPGQGLQFLFEYFSETQRNKGNFPGRFSGRQFSNSRSEMNVSTLELGDSALYLCASSLDTAGGEQYFGPGTRLTVT.